This T cell receptor (beta chain) was profiled in a study of CD8 T cells in Susac syndrome. The CDR3 has 14 residues. The V gene lost 8 bases and the J gene lost 4 bases, with 16 bases spanning the gap. Random hexamers were used to reverse transcribe an amount of roughly 0.5 to 1 ug RNA. TCRdb processed the immunoSEQ multiplex PCR reads anew with MiXCR; each CDR3 protein has one entry. Found here are roughly 150,000 distinct CDR3 sequences, around 95% of them singletons; the top ten hold about 0.17%. The gene calls are TRBV12-3 or TRBV12-4 and TRBJ2-3, with a tentative D call TRBD2 (5 bases). What was sequenced was CD4+ T cells from PBMCs. The clonotype comes from a human donor with Susac syndrome. CDR3 region: CASQTSLVPDTQYF. The CDR3 bases are TGTGCCAGCCAAACCTCACTAGTTCCAGATACGCAGTATTTT.